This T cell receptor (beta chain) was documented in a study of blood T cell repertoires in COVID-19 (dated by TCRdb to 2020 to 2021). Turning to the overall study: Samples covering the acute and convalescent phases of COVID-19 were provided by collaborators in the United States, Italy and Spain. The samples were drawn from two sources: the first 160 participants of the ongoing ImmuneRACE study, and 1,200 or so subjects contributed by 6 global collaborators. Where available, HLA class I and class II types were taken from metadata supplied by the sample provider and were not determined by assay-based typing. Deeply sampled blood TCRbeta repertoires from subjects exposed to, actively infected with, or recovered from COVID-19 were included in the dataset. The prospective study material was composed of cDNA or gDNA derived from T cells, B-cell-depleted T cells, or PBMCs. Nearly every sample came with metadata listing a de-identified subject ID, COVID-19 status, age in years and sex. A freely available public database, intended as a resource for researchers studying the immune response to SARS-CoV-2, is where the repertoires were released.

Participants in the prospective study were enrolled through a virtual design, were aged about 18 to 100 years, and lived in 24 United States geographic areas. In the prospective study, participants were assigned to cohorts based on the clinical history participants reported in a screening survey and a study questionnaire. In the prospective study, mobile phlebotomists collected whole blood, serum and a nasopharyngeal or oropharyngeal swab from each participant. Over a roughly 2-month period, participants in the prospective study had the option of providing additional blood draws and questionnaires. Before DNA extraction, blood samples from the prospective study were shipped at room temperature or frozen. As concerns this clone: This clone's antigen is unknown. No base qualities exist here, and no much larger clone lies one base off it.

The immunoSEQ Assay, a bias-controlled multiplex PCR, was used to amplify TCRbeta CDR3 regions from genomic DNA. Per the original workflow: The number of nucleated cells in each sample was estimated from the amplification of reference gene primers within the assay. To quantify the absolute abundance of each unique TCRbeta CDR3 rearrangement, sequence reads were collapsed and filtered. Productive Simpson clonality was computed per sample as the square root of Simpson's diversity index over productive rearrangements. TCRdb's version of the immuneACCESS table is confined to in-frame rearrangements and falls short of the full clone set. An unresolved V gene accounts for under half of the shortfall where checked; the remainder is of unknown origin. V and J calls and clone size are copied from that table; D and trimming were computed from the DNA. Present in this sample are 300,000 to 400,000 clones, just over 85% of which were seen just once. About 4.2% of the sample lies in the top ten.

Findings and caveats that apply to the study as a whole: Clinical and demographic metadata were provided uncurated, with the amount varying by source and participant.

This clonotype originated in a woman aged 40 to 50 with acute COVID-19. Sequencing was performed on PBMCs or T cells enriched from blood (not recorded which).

The nucleotide sequence is given as TGTGCCAGCAGCGTAGGAGGACTAGCGGGAGTGAAAGAGACCCAGTACTTC. Translated, this is CASSVGGLAGVKETQYF. Recombination connected TRBV9 to TRBJ2-5; 13 bases in the junction line up with TRBD2. Per the germline V gene, SGDLS is the CDR1 and YYNGEE is the CDR2. The CDR3 sequence holds 17 residues, the cysteine and phenylalanine included. Of all the DNA, just the CDR3 is kept, 51 bases in frame from base 1. V is trimmed back by 0 bases and J by 3 bases, and the junction contains 5 bases that no gene match accounts for.